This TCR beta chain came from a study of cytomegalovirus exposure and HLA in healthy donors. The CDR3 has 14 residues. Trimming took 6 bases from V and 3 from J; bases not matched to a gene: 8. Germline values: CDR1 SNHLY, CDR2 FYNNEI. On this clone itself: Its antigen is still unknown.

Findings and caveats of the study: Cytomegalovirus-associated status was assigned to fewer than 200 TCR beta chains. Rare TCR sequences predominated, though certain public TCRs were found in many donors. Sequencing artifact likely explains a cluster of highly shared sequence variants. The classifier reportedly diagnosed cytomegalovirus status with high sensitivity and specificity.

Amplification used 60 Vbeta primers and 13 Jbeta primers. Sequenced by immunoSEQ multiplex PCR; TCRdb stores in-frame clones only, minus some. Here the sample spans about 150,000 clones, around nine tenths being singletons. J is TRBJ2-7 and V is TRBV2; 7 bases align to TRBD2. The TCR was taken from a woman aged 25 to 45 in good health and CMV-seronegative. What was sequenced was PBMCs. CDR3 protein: CASSDSGFLYEQYF. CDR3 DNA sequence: TGTGCCAGCAGCGATAGCGGGTTCCTCTACGAGCAGTACTTC.